The T cell receptor (beta chain) under discussion was sequenced for a study of T cells in localized non-small cell lung cancer. Regarding the study as a whole: Among blood samples, higher T cell density accompanied longer overall survival. The study found T cell clonality highest in uninvolved adjacent lung, above tumor.

Concerning this clone: The antigen is not known.

Using immunoSEQ multiplex PCR, the repertoire was profiled, and TCRdb retains in-frame clones only, with some absent. The sample has more than 20,000 clones; over 75% are singletons. The source material was PBMCs, sampled before any cancer treatment. The clonotype was recovered from a woman aged 40-69 years with stage II squamous cell lung carcinoma.

Here the CDR3 reads CASSHAGANEQFF. The CDR3 region has the DNA TGCGCCAGCAGCCATGCAGGGGCGAATGAGCAGTTCTTC. The genes are TRBV4-3 and TRBJ2-1, with D possibly matching TRBD1 (6 bases). Trimming left V 3 bases short and J 7 bases short, with 10 bases between. The CDR3 sequence is 13 residues long. From germline, CDR1 is LGHNA and CDR2 YSLEER.